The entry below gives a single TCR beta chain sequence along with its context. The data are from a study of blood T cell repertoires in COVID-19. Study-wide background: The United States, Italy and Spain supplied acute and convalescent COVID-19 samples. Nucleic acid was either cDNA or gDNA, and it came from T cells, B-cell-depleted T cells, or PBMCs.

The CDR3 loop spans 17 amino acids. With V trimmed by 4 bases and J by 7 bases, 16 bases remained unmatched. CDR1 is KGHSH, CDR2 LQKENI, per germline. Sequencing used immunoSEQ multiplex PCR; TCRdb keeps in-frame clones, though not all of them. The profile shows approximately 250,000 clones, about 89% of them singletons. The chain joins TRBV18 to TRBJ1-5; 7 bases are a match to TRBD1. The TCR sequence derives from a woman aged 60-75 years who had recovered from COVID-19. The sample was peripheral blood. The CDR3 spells CASSQTVGNRGTQPQHF. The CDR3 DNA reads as TGTGCCAGCTCACAAACAGTGGGTAACAGGGGCACGCAGCCCCAGCATTTT.